This TCR beta chain was recovered during a study of T cell clusters in autoimmune cytopenias. TRB was amplified by touch-down multiplex PCR, primer pools A and B combined. TCRdb re-called the multiplex PCR reads and shows each CDR3 protein once, DNA omitted. The sample's table shows 8,300 or so distinct CDR3 sequences. Note on this clonotype: Its antigen is still unknown.

Overall study findings and caveats: TRB repertoire shifts in secondary cytopenia and chronic lymphocytic leukemia mostly reflected lymphoma, not autoimmunity. Clustering suggested that physiological T cell clusters were missing in primary autoimmune cytopenia patients. Exclusive TRB clusters were 2.5 to 3.5-fold more numerous in healthy donors than in active autoimmune hepatitis. The T cell clusters were defined only in silico, without experimental functional validation.

From germline, CDR1 is SGHAT and CDR2 FQNNGV. CDR3 size: 18 residues. Each sample's input was 250 ng genomic DNA, 30,000 to 45,000 genome equivalents. The origin of this receptor is a human donor with an autoimmune cytopenia or autoimmune hepatitis (not recorded which). The genes are TRBV11-2 and TRBJ2-6; absent DNA, TCRdb's TRBD1 call cannot be checked. Sequenced material: peripheral blood. This CDR3 is CASSPLGGPNSGANVLTF.